A selection of T cell receptor beta chains follows, all from one sample in a study of graft-versus-host responses after intestinal transplantation. Data came from immunoSEQ multiplex PCR; TCRdb stores just in-frame clones and leaves some out. The sample includes some 39,000 clones, approximately 96% of them seen just once. These receptors' targets are unknown. Sequencing used unstimulated CD8+ T cells sorted from spleen or lymph node cells, obtained before transplant. These receptors were taken from a human donor who was the organ donor for an intestinal transplant. Each CDR3 is given with its conserved first and last residue. The D gene is left open where the match is weak. A clone size is listed for some rows: how often the clone was seen (once, few, many), or a class if it is expanded.

D gene | J gene | clone size | V gene | CDR3 protein | CDR3 DNA
TRBD1 | TRBJ2-2 | . | TRBV11-2 | CASSLIGVGTGATGELFF | TGTGCCAGCAGCTTAATCGGGGTGGGGACAGGGGCCACCGGGGAGCTGTTTTTT
. | TRBJ2-7 | . | TRBV4-3 | CASSQEDEGGYEQYF | TGCGCCAGCAGCCAAGAGGACGAGGGCGGCTACGAGCAGTACTTC
. | TRBJ1-1 | . | TRBV11-2 | CASSQGPLGAFF | TGTGCCAGCAGTCAGGGGCCTTTAGGCGCTTTCTTT
TRBD2 | TRBJ2-2 | . | TRBV4-3 | CASSPGTSGTGELFF | TGCGCCAGCAGCCCCGGGACTAGCGGGACCGGGGAGCTGTTTTTT
. | TRBJ1-3 | . | TRBV10-3 | CAMRTSTIGNTIYF | TGTGCCATGCGGACATCGACGATCGGAAACACCATATATTTT
TRBD2 | TRBJ2-3 | . | TRBV9 | CASSVDGSSGVSDTQYF | TGTGCCAGCAGCGTAGATGGATCTAGCGGGGTGTCAGATACGCAGTATTTT
TRBD1 | TRBJ1-3 | . | TRBV5-5 | CASSLFRDRESRVF | TGTGCCAGCAGCTTGTTCCGGGACAGGGAAAGTAGGGTCTTT
. | TRBJ2-3 | . | TRBV4-3 | CASSQGAGWTAFTDTQYF | TGCGCCAGCAGCCAAGGTGCCGGTTGGACAGCCTTCACAGATACGCAGTATTTT
. | TRBJ2-5 | . | TRBV27 | CASWVGETQYF | TGTGCCAGTTGGGTAGGCGAGACCCAGTACTTC
TRBD1 | TRBJ1-1 | . | TRBV27 | CASSSARGQGTTEAFF | TGTGCCAGCAGTTCCGCCAGAGGACAGGGAACAACTGAAGCTTTCTTT
TRBD1 | TRBJ2-2 | . | TRBV5-1 | CASSLAGKGATGELFF | TGCGCCAGCAGCTTGGCCGGTAAGGGGGCCACCGGGGAGCTGTTTTTT
. | TRBJ2-7 | . | TRBV7-6 | CASSLGISSYEQYF | TGTGCCAGCAGCTTAGGGATCAGCTCCTACGAGCAGTACTTC
. | TRBJ2-7 | . | TRBV21-1 | CASSKALTQGYEQYF | TGTGCCAGCAGCAAAGCACTAACCCAGGGGTACGAGCAGTACTTC
TRBD2 | TRBJ2-5 | . | TRBV13 | CASSPGGLADQETQYF | TGTGCCAGCAGCCCCGGCGGGCTAGCGGACCAAGAGACCCAGTACTTC
. | TRBJ2-1 | . | TRBV9 | CASSPTSYNEQFF | TGTGCCAGCAGCCCAACGTCCTACAATGAGCAGTTCTTC
. | TRBJ1-6 | . | TRBV20-1 | CSATTGYALHF | TGCAGTGCTACGACAGGCTACGCACTCCACTTT
TRBD2 | TRBJ2-1 | . | TRBV15 | CATSRERLALDEQFF | TGTGCCACCAGCAGAGAAAGACTAGCGTTGGATGAGCAGTTCTTC
TRBD1 | TRBJ2-7 | . | TRBV7-9 | CASSAWTGEGNEQYF | TGTGCCAGCAGCGCGTGGACAGGGGAGGGGAACGAGCAGTACTTC
TRBD1 | TRBJ2-7 | . | TRBV4-3 | CASSQGTGGTYEQYF | TGCGCCAGCAGCCAAGGAACAGGGGGCACGTACGAGCAGTACTTC
. | TRBJ1-3 | . | TRBV10-2 | CASSEGLSGDTIYF | TGCGCCAGCAGTGAGGGTCTTAGTGGCGACACCATATATTTT
. | TRBJ2-7 | . | TRBV6-1 | CATTGPLYYEQYF | TGTGCCACCACAGGGCCCCTTTACTACGAGCAGTACTTC
TRBD2 | TRBJ2-1 | . | TRBV7-2 | CASSFIAGGANEQFF | TGTGCCAGCAGCTTCATAGCGGGGGGGGCAAATGAGCAGTTCTTC
TRBD1 | TRBJ2-7 | once | TRBV4-1 | CASSQVGQGSRFEQYF | TGCGCCAGCAGCCAAGTAGGACAGGGATCCCGTTTCGAGCAGTACTTC
TRBD1 | TRBJ1-2 | . | TRBV19 | CASSIDRGWEEDGYTF | TGTGCCAGTAGTATTGACAGGGGATGGGAAGAGGATGGCTACACCTTC
. | TRBJ2-1 | . | TRBV9 | CASSVTWLSYNEQFF | TGTGCCAGCAGCGTAACGTGGCTCTCCTACAATGAGCAGTTCTTC
TRBD2 | TRBJ2-3 | . | TRBV2 | CASSGGAWTDTQYF | TGTGCCAGCAGCGGGGGGGCTTGGACAGATACGCAGTATTTT
. | TRBJ2-2 | . | TRBV4-1 | CASSQRGGLGELFF | TGCGCCAGCAGCCAAAGAGGGGGGCTCGGGGAGCTGTTTTTT
TRBD1 | TRBJ2-5 | . | TRBV7-9 | CASSSARGREETQYF | TGTGCCAGCAGCTCCGCGAGGGGGCGGGAAGAGACCCAGTACTTC
. | TRBJ2-1 | . | TRBV19 | CASSIGSGFQQFF | TGTGCCAGTAGTATAGGCTCGGGATTCCAGCAGTTCTTC
TRBD2 | TRBJ2-1 | . | TRBV7-8 | CASSYTSGDNEQFF | TGTGCCAGCAGCTACACTAGCGGGGACAATGAGCAGTTCTTC
TRBD1 | TRBJ1-2 | . | TRBV18 | CASSPQGAYYGYTF | TGTGCCAGCTCACCGCAGGGGGCGTACTATGGCTACACCTTC
TRBD1 | TRBJ2-5 | . | TRBV13 | CASGTGPQETQYF | TGTGCCAGCGGGACAGGGCCCCAAGAGACCCAGTACTTC
TRBD2 | TRBJ2-3 | . | TRBV4-3 | CASSRETSGVLADTQYF | TGCGCCAGCAGCCGTGAGACTAGCGGGGTGTTGGCAGATACGCAGTATTTT
. | TRBJ1-2 | . | TRBV29-1 | CSVEGQGAYGYTF | TGCAGCGTTGAAGGGCAGGGTGCCTATGGCTACACCTTC